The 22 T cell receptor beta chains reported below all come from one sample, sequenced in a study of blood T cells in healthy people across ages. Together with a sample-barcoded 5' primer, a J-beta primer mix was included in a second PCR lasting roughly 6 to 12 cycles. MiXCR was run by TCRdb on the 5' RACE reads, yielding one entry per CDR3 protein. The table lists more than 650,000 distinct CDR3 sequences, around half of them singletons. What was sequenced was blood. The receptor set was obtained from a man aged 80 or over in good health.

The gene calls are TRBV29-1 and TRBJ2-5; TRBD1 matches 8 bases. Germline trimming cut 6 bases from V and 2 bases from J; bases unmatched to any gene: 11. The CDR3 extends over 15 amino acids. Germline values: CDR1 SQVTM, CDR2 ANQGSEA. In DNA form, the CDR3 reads TGCAGCGTCCAATGCCGGGACAGGCTACAAGAGACCCAGTACTTC. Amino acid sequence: CSVQCRDRLQETQYF.

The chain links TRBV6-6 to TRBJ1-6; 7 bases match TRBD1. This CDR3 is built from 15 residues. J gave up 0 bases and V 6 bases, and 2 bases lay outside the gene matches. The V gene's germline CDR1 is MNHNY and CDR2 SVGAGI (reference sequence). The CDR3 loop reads CASRDRSSYNSPLHF. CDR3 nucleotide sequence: TGTGCCAGCAGGGACAGGAGCTCCTATAATTCACCCCTCCACTTT.

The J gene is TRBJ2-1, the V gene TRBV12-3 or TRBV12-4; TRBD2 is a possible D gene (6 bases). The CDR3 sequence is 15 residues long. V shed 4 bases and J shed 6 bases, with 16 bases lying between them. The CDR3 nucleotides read TGTGCCAGCAGTTGGGCGGCTAGCGTCCCCAATGAGCAGTTCTTC. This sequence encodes CASSWAASVPNEQFF.

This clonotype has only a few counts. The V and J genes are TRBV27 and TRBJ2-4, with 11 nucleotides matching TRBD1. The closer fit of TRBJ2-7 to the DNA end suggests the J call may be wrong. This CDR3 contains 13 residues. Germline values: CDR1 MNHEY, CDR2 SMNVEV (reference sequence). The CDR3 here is CASRRTGGDEQYF. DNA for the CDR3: TGTGCCAGCAGAAGGACAGGGGGCGACGAGCAGTACTTC.

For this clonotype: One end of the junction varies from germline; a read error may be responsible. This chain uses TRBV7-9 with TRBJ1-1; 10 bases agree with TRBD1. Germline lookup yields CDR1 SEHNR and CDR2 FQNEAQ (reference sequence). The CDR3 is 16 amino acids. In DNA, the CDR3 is TGTGCCAGCAGCTTCCCGGGGACAGGGGCGAACATTGAAGCTTTCTTT. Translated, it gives CASSFPGTGANIEAFF.

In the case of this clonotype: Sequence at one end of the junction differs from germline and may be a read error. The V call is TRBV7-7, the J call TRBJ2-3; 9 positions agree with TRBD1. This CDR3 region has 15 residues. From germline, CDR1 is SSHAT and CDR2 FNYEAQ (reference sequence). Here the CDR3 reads CASSVGQGPRDTQYF. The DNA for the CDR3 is TGTGCTAGCAGCGTAGGACAGGGGCCCCGGGATACGCAGTATTTT.

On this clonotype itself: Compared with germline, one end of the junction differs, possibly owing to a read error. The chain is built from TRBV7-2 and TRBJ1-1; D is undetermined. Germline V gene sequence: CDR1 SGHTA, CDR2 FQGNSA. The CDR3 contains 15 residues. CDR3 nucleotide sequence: TGTGCCAGCAGCTTAGAGGGTTCGAAGTACACTGAGGCTTTCTTT. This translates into CASSLEGSKYTEAFF.

This CDR3 reads CASSAGTVATNEKLFF. CDR3 bases: TGTGCCAGCAGCGCCGGGACAGTCGCAACTAATGAAAAACTGTTTTTT. J is TRBJ1-4 and V is TRBV2, with 7 bases matching TRBD1. V lost 6 bases to trimming and J lost 0 bases; unmatched junction nucleotides: 7. In germline, CDR1 is SNHLY, CDR2 FYNNEI. The CDR3 consists of 16 residues.

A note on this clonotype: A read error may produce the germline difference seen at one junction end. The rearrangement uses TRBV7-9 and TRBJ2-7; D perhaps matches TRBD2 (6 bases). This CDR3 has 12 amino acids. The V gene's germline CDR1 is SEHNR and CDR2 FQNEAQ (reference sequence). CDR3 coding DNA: TGTGCCAGCAGCGGGGGGAGTTACGAGCGGTACTTC. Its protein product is CASSGGSYERYF.

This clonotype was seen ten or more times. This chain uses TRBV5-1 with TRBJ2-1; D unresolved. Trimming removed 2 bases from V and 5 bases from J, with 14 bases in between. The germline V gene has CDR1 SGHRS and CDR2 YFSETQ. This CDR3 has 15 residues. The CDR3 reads CASSLNLNRNNEQFF. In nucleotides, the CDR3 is TGCGCCAGCAGCTTAAACCTGAATAGGAACAATGAGCAGTTCTTC.

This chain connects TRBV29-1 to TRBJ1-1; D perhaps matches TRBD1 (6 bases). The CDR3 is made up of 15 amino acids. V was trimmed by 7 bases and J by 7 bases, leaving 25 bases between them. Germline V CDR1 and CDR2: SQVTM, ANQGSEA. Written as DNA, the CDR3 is TGCAGCGCACAAGCACCAGGGGTGAGGTATGGTGAAGCTTTCTTT. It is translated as CSAQAPGVRYGEAFF.

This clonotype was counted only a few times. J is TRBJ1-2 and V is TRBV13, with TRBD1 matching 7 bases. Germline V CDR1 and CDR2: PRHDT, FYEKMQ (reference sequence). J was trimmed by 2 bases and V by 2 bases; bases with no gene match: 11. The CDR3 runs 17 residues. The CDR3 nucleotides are TGTGCCAGCAGCTTATTAGACAGGGAGTTTGCGAACTATGGCTACACCTTC. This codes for CASSLLDREFANYGYTF. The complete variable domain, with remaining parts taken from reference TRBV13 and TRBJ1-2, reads AAGVIQSPRHLIKEKRETATLKCYPIPRHDTVYWYQQGPGQDPQFLISFYEKMQSDKGSIPDRFSAQQFSDYHSELNMSSLELGDSALYFCASSLLDREFANYGYTFGSGTRLTVV.

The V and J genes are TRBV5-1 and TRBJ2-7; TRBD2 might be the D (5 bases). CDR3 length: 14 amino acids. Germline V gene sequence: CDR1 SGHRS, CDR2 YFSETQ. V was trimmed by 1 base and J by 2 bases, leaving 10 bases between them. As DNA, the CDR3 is TGCGCCAGCAGCTTGTCGGCGGGTACCTACGAGCAGTACTTC. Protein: CASSLSAGTYEQYF.

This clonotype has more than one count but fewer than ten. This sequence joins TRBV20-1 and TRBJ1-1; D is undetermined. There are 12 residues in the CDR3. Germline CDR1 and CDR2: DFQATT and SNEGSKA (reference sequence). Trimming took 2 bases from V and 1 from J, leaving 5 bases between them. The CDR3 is CSARMGNTEAFF. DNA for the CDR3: TGCAGTGCTAGAATGGGGAACACTGAAGCTTTCTTT.

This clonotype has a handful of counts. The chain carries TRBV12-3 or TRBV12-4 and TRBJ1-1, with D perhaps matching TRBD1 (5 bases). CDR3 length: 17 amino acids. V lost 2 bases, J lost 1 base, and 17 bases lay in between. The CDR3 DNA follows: TGTGCCAGCAGTTTAATTAGGGGACGGGGTGGGAACACTGAAGCTTTCTTT. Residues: CASSLIRGRGGNTEAFF.

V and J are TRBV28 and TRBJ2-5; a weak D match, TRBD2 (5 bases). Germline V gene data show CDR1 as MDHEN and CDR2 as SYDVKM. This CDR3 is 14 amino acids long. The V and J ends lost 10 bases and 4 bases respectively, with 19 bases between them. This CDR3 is CANWEIEGRETQYF. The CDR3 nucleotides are TGTGCCAACTGGGAGATTGAGGGCCGAGAGACCCAGTACTTC.

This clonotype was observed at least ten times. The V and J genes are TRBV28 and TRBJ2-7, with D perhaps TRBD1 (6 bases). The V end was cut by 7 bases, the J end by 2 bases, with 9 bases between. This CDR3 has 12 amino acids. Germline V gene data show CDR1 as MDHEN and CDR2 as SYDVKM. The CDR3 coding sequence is TGTGCCAGCACCAGGGGAGCCTACGAGCAGTACTTC. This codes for CASTRGAYEQYF.

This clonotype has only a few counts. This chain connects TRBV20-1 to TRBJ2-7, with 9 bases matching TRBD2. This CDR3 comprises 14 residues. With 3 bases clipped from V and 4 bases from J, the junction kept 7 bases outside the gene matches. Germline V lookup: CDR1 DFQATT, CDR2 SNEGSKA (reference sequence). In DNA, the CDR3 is TGCAGTGCTAGGGGGACTAGCCGAGTTTACGAGCAGTACTTC. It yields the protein CSARGTSRVYEQYF.

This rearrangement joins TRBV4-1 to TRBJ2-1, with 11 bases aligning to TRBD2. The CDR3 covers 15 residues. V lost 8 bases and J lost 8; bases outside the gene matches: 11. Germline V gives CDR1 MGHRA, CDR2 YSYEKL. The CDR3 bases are TGCGCCAGCGAGAGCTTAGCGGGAGGGCGCGATGAGCAGTTCTTC. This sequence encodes CASESLAGGRDEQFF.

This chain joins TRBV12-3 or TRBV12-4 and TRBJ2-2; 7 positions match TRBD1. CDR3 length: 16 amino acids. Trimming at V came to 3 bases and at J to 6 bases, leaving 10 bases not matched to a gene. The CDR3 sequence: CASSFWPQGVSGELFF. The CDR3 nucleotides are TGTGCCAGCAGTTTTTGGCCGCAGGGGGTATCCGGGGAGCTGTTTTTT.

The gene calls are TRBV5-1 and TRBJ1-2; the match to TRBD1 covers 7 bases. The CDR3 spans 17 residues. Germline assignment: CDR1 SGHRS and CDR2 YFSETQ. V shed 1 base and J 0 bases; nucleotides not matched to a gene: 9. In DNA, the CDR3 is TGCGCCAGCAGCTTGACACTCAGGGGGACGACTAACTATGGCTACACCTTC. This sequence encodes CASSLTLRGTTNYGYTF.

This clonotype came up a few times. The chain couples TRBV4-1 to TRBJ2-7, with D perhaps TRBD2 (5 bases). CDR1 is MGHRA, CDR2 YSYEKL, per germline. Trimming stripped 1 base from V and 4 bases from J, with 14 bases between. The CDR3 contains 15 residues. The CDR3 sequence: CASSQAPGVLYEQYF. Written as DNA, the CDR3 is TGCGCCAGCAGCCAAGCACCCGGGGTCCTTTACGAGCAGTACTTC.